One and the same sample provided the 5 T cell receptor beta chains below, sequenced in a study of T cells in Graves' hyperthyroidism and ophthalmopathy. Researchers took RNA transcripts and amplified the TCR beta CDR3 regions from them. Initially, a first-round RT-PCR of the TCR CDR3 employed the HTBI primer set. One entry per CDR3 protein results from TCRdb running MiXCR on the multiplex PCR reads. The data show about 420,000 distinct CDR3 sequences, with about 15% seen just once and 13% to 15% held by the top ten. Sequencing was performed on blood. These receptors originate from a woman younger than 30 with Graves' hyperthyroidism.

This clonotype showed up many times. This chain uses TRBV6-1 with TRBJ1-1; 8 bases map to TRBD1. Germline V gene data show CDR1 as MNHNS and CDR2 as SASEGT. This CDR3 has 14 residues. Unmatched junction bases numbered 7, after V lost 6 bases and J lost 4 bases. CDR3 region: CASRLDRAGTEAFF. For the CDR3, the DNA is TGTGCCAGCAGATTGGACAGGGCGGGCACTGAAGCTTTCTTT.

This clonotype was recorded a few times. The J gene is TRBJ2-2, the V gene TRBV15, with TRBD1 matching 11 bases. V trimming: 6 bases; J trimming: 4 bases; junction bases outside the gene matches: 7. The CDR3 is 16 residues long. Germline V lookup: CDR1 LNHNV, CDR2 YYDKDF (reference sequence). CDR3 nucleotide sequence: TGTGCCACCAGGCGGAGAGGGACAGGGGGCACCGGGGAGCTGTTTTTT. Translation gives CATRRRGTGGTGELFF.

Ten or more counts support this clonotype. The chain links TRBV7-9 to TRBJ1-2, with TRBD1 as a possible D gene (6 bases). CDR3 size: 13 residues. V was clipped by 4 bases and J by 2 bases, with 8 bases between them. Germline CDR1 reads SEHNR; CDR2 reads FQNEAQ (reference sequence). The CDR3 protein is CASSYGQNYGYTF. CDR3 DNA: TGTGCCAGCAGCTACGGACAGAACTATGGCTACACCTTC.

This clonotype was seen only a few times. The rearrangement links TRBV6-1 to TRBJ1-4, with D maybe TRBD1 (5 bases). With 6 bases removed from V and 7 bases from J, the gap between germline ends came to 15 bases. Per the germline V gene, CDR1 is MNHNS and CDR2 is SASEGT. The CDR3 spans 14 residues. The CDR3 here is CASRYRSAREKLFF. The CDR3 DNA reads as TGTGCCAGCAGATACAGGTCGGCTCGTGAAAAACTGTTTTTT.

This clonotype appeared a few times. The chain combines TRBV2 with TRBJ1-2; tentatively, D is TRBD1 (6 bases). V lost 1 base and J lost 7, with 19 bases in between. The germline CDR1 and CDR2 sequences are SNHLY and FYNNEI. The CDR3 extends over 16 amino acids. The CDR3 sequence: CASSEVGQGNYRGYTF. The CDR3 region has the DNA TGTGCCAGCAGTGAAGTAGGGCAGGGGAATTATCGTGGCTACACCTTC.